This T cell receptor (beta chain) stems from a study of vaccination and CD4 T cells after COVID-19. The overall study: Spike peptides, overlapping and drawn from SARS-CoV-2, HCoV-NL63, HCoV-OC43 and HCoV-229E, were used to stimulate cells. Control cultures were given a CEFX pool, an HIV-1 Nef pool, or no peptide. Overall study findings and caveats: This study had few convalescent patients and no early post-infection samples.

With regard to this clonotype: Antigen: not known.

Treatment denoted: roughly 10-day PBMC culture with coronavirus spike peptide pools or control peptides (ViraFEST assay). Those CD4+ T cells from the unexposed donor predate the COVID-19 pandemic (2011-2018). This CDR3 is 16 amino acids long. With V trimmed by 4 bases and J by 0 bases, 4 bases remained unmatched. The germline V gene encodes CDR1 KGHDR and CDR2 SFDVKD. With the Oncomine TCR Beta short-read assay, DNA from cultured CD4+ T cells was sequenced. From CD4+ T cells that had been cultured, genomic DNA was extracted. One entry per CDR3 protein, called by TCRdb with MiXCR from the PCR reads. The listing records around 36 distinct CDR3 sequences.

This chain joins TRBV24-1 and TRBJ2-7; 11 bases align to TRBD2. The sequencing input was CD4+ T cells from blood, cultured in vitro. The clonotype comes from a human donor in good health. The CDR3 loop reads CATSESGLAGSYEQYF. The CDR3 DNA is TGTGCCACCAGTGAATCCGGACTAGCGGGCTCCTACGAGCAGTACTTC.